The rows below give T cell receptor beta chains drawn from one sample of a study of T cell responses to AZD1222 COVID-19 vaccine. Using immunoSEQ multiplex PCR, the repertoire was profiled, and TCRdb retains in-frame clones only, with some absent. Of 170,000 or so clones in the sample, approximately 90% were seen once. Sequenced here: peripheral blood, sampled on day 0 of AZD1222 vaccination. These receptors were collected from an adult in good health. The CDR3 runs from the conserved cysteine through the conserved F or W. Clone size is given for some rows only: seen once, a few or many times, or a class if the clone is expanded.

len,j_gene,abundance,v_gene,CDR3aa
15,TRBJ1-2,-,TRBV19,CASSISRAETYGYTF
15,TRBJ1-5,-,TRBV7-2,CASSWTGDSNQPQHF
15,TRBJ1-5,-,TRBV4-2,CASSRGQGADQPQHF
15,TRBJ1-2,-,TRBV6-6,CASSYSGGGIYGYTF
16,TRBJ2-7,-,TRBV19,CASSSPTGQAPYEQYF
16,TRBJ1-5,-,TRBV6-2/TRBV6-3,CASSRRAATPSQPQHF
16,TRBJ2-3,-,TRBV21-1,CASNGGSGGAVDTQYF
17,TRBJ2-1,-,TRBV5-4,CASSLSASGGLTDEQFF
12,TRBJ2-7,once,TRBV6-1,CASSEANYEQYF
15,TRBJ1-6,-,TRBV25-1,CASSEFGRPGTPLHF
12,TRBJ2-7,-,TRBV18,CASSPQGREQYF
14,TRBJ2-5,-,TRBV7-9,CASSLERGWGTQYF
14,TRBJ1-5,-,TRBV6-1,CASSEVGSNQPQHF
13,TRBJ1-4,-,TRBV11-3,CASMADRGEKLFF
14,TRBJ1-2,-,TRBV5-1,CASSTGTANYGYTF
15,TRBJ2-7,-,TRBV10-1,CASSTGQVGAYEQYF
16,TRBJ2-1,-,TRBV10-1,CASKVLAGVAYNEQFF
14,TRBJ1-5,-,TRBV7-9,CASSRDGSNQPQHF
12,TRBJ2-1,-,TRBV24-1,CATSDRGTEQFF
15,TRBJ1-1,-,TRBV5-4,CASSNQGQGNTEAFF
15,TRBJ2-2,-,TRBV6-5,CASSYTGQPTGELFF
15,TRBJ2-7,-,TRBV12-5,CASGWMDRLGHEQYF
13,TRBJ2-7,-,TRBV13,CASSLRGSGEQYF
16,TRBJ2-3,-,TRBV20-1,CSASSPGGVGTDTQYF
16,TRBJ1-1,-,TRBV5-5,CASSFLPGRGMTEAFF
14,TRBJ1-2,-,TRBV3-1/TRBV3-2,CASSHNGKSYGYTF
18,TRBJ2-3,-,TRBV7-8,CASSFRSRGRVVPDTQYF
16,TRBJ1-2,-,TRBV6-5,CASSYSRGQAFYGYTF
14,TRBJ2-1,-,TRBV29-1,CSVVAGGFYNEQFF
15,TRBJ2-5,-,TRBV2,CASNRNGVNLETQYF
10,TRBJ2-1,once,TRBV6-2/TRBV6-3,CASSSTEQFF
13,TRBJ2-3,-,TRBV3-1/TRBV3-2,CASRGPSTDTQYF